Presented here are 10 T cell receptor beta chains from one specimen sequenced in a study of early T cells in non-severe SARS-CoV-2 infection (dated by TCRdb to the early 2020s). The library came from 5' RACE. Sequencing instrument: NextSeq 500. TCRdb handled the public reads itself, with Q25 trimming in fastp and clone calling in MiXCR, and kept productive beta chains. Each record represents a unique CDR3 protein, reported with the most common genes and DNA among its rows. Counted in this sample were tens of thousands of distinct CDR3 sequences; 5% to 7.5% of them appeared once. Approximately 6.3% of the sample comes from the top ten. This specimen was whole blood, taken at baseline. These receptors all come from an adult who was a healthcare worker with PCR-confirmed SARS-CoV-2 infection or an uninfected control (not recorded which).

This clonotype came up many times. This chain uses TRBV6-5 with TRBJ2-4, with D hard to call. In germline, CDR1 is MNHEY, CDR2 SVGAGI. This CDR3 has 21 amino acids. Trimming stripped 6 bases from V and 4 bases from J, with 34 bases between. The CDR3 protein is CASSLRGHDIFRLADKNIQYF. Here the CDR3 DNA reads TGTGCCAGCAGCCTACGTGGTCATGATATTTTTCGGTTGGCCGATAAAAACATTCAGTACTTC.

The chain recombines TRBV29-1 with TRBJ2-7, with TRBD2 as a possible D gene (5 bases). This CDR3 is built from 13 residues. Trimming pared 3 bases from V and 6 bases from J, leaving 15 bases between. The germline V gene has CDR1 SQVTM and CDR2 ANQGSEA. The CDR3 reads CSVDTGKEGEQYF. Here the CDR3 DNA reads TGCAGCGTTGATACCGGGAAAGAGGGCGAGCAGTACTTC.

This clonotype was recorded many times. The rearrangement links TRBV28 to TRBJ1-2; D not certain. Deletions cut 3 bases from V and 5 bases from J, with 13 bases between. The germline gives CDR1 MDHEN, CDR2 SYDVKM. The CDR3 loop spans 14 amino acids. CDR3 amino acids: CASSLLAVRYGYTF. Written as DNA, the CDR3 is TGTGCCAGCAGTTTGTTGGCGGTCAGATATGGCTACACCTTC.

The genes are TRBV7-2 and TRBJ2-6; 7 nucleotides match TRBD1. With 5 bases clipped from V and 0 bases from J, the junction kept 10 bases outside the gene matches. There are 18 residues in the CDR3. CDR1 and CDR2 (germline): SGHTA, FQGNSA. As DNA, the CDR3 is TGTGCCAGCAGCCCATCGGACAGGACTGGCTCTGGGGCCAACGTCCTGACTTTC. It specifies CASSPSDRTGSGANVLTF. Complete variable domain (other parts from reference TRBV7-2 and TRBJ2-6): GAGVSQSPSNKVTEKGKDVELRCDPISGHTALYWYRQSLGQGLEFLIYFQGNSAPDKSGLPSDRFSAERTGGSVSTLTIQRTQQEDSAVYLCASSPSDRTGSGANVLTFGAGSRLTVL.

Ten or more counts support this clonotype. This chain links TRBV29-1 with TRBJ1-1, with D maybe TRBD1 (6 bases). The CDR3 is 13 residues long. V was trimmed by 3 bases and J by 0 bases, leaving 8 bases between them. CDR1 SQVTM and CDR2 ANQGSEA come from the germline V gene. DNA of the CDR3: TGCAGCGTTGACCAGGGGCTGAACACTGAAGCTTTCTTT. It is translated as CSVDQGLNTEAFF.

This chain uses TRBV7-2 with TRBJ1-2, with D possibly being TRBD1 (6 bases). CDR3 length: 17 amino acids. Trimming pared 1 base from V and 3 bases from J, leaving 18 bases between. Germline V CDR1 and CDR2: SGHTA, FQGNSA. CDR3 region: CASSLVVSGAYDYGYTF. The CDR3 DNA sequence: TGTGCCAGCAGCTTAGTTGTTTCGGGGGCTTATGACTATGGCTACACCTTC.

This clonotype was counted at least ten times. The J gene is TRBJ1-4, the V gene TRBV6-5; no definite D call. Trimming left V 5 bases short and J 8 bases short, with 24 bases between. Per germline, CDR1 MNHEY and CDR2 SVGAGI. This CDR3 is built from 17 residues. CDR3 bases: TGTGCCAGCAGTGTACGCTGGAGGGCCCCTTGGAGCGAAAAACTGTTTTTT. This translates into CASSVRWRAPWSEKLFF.

This clonotype was counted many times. The V call is TRBV7-9, the J call TRBJ1-1; D uncertain. V gave up 0 bases and J gave up 4 bases, with 12 bases separating them. Germline V CDR1 and CDR2: SEHNR, FQNEAQ (reference sequence). The CDR3 has 15 residues. The CDR3 is CASSLAGLGPTEAFF. Here the CDR3 DNA reads TGTGCCAGCAGCTTAGCGGGTCTTGGTCCCACTGAAGCTTTCTTT.

This clonotype has ten or more counts. The V and J genes are TRBV12-3 or TRBV12-4 and TRBJ2-6; D is uncertain. This CDR3 region has 15 residues. Deletions cut 6 bases from V and 0 bases from J, with 9 bases between. The CDR3 spells CASSGPDSGANVLTF. As DNA, the CDR3 is TGTGCCAGCAGCGGACCTGACTCTGGGGCCAACGTCCTGACTTTC.

This clonotype was counted ten times or more. J is TRBJ2-2 and V is TRBV27, with D perhaps TRBD1 or TRBD2 (5 bases each). Trimming removed 7 bases from V and 1 base from J, with 13 bases in between. This CDR3 spans 15 amino acids. Germline-derived CDR1 and CDR2 are MNHEY and SMNVEV (reference sequence). As DNA, the CDR3 is TGTGCCAGCACCTGGGGACGCCTGAACACCGGGGAGCTGTTTTTT. Its translation is CASTWGRLNTGELFF.